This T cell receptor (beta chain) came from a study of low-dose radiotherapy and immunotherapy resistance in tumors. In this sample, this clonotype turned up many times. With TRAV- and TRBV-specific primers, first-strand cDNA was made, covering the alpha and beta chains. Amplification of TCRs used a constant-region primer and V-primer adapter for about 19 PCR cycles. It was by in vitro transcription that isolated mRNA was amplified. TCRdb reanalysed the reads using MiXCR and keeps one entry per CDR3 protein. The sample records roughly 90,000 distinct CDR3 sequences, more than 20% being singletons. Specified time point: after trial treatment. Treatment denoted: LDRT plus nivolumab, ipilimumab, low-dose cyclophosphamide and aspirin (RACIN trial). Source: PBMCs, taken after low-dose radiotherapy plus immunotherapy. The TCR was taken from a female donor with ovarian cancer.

Written as DNA, the CDR3 is TGCGCCAGCAGCCAAGCCAGGGGTTCGAACACCGGGGAGCTGTTTTTT. Its translation is CASSQARGSNTGELFF. This chain joins TRBV4-3 and TRBJ2-2, with D possibly being TRBD1 (6 bases). This CDR3 is built from 16 residues. Germline V CDR1 and CDR2: LGHNA, YSLEER. V was pared by 1 base and J by 0 bases, with 9 bases between.